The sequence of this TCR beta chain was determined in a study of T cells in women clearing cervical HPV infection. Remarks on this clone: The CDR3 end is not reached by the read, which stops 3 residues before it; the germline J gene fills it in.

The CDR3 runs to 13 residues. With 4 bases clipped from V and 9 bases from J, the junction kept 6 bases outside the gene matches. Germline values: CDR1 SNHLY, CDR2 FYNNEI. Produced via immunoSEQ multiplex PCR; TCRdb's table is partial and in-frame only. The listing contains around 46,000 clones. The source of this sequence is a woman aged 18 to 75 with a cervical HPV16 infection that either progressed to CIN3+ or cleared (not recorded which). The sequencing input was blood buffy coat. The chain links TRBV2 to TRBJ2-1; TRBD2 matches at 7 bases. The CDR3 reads CASSVEREREQFF. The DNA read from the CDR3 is TGTGCCAGCAGTGTCGAGCGGGAACGTGAG.